In its sample, the clone carrying this T cell receptor (beta chain) was seen a few times. These data belong to a study of early T cells in non-severe SARS-CoV-2 infection. The V end lost 3 bases, the J end lost 6 bases, and 11 bases lay between the germline ends. Germline V gives CDR1 GTSNPN, CDR2 SVGIG (reference sequence). The CDR3 totals 12 residues. TCRdb reprocessed the 5' RACE reads via MiXCR and lists one record per CDR3 protein. The sample yields over 85,000 distinct CDR3 sequences, around 13% seen once. Sequencing used whole blood. The rearrangement links TRBV30 to TRBJ1-1; D gene ambiguous. This clonotype was sampled from an adult who was a healthcare worker with PCR-confirmed SARS-CoV-2 infection or an uninfected control (not recorded which). Written as DNA, the CDR3 is TGTGCCTGGAGCGTTTATGGGGCTGAAGCTTTCTTT. This encodes CAWSVYGAEAFF.